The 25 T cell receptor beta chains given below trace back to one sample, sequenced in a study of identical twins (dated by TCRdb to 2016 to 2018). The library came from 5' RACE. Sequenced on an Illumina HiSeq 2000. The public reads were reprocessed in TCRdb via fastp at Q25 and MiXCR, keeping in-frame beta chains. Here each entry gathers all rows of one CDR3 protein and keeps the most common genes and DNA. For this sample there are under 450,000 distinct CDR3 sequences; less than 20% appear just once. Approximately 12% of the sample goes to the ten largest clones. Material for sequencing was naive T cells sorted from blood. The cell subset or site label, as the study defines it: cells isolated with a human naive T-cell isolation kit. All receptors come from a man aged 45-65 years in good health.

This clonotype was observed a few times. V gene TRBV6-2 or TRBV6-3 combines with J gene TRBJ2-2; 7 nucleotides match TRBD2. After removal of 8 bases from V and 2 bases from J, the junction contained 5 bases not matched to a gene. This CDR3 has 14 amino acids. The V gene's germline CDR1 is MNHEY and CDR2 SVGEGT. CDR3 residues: CASRSGGNTGELFF. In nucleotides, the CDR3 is TGTGCCAGCCGGTCGGGAGGAAACACCGGGGAGCTGTTTTTT.

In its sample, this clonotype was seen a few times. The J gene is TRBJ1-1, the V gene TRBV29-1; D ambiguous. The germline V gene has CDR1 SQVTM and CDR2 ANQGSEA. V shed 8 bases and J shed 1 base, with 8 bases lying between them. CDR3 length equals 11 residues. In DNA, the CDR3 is TGCAGCTCTGCTGAGAACACTGAAGCTTTCTTT. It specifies CSSAENTEAFF.

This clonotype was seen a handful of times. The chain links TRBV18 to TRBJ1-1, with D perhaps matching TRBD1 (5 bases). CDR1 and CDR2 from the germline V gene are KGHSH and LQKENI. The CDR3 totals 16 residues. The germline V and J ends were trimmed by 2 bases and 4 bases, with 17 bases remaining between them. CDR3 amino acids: CASSPFGRGGGTEAFF. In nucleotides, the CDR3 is TGTGCCAGCTCACCATTCGGTCGGGGTGGGGGCACTGAAGCTTTCTTT.

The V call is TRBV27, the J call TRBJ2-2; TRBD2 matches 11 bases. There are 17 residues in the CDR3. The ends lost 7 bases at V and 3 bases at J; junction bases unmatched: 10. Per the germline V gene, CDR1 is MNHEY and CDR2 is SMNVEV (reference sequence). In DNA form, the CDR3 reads TGTGCCAGCATGAAACTAGCGGGAGTAGGGGACACCGGGGAGCTGTTTTTT. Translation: CASMKLAGVGDTGELFF.

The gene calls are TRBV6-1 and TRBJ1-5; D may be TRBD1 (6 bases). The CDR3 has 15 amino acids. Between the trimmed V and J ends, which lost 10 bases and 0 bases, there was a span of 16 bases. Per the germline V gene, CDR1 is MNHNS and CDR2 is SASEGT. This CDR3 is CATRQAYDSNQPQHF. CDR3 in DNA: TGTGCCACCCGACAGGCCTATGATAGCAATCAGCCCCAGCATTTT.

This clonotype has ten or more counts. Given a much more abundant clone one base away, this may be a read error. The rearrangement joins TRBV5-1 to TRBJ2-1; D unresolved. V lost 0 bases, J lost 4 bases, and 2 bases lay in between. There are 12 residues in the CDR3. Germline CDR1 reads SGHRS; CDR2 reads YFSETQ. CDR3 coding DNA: TGCGCCAGCAGCTTGGAATACAATGAGCAGTTCTTC. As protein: CASSLEYNEQFF.

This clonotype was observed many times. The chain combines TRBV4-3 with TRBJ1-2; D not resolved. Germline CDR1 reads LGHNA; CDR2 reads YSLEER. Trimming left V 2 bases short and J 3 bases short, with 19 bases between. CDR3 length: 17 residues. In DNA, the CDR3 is TGCGCCAGCAGCCAACAGAATCAGATCACGGCGCACTATGGCTACACCTTC. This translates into CASSQQNQITAHYGYTF.

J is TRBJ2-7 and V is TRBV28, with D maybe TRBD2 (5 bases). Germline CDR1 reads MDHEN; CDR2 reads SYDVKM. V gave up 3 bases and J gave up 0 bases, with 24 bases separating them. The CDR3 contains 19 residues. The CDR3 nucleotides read TGTGCCAGCAGTTTCATAGGTTCAGGAACGGACCGGGGCTCCTACGAGCAGTACTTC. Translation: CASSFIGSGTDRGSYEQYF.

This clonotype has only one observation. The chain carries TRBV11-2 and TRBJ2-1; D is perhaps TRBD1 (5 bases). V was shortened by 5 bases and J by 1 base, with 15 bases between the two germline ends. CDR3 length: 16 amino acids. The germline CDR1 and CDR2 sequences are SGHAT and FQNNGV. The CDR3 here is CASSTTQGESYNEQFF. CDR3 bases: TGTGCCAGCAGCACCACCCAGGGTGAGTCCTACAATGAGCAGTTCTTC.

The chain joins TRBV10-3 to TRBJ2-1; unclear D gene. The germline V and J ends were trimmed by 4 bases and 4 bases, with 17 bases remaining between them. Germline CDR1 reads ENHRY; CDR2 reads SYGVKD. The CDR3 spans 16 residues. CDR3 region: CAISAGIAGRYNEQFF. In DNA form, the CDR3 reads TGTGCCATCAGTGCTGGCATTGCCGGACGTTACAATGAGCAGTTCTTC.

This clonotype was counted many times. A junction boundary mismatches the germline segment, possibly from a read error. The CDR3 bases are TGCGCCAGCAGCTTAATCTCGGATACGCAGTATTTT. Its protein product is CASSLISDTQYF. The V call is TRBV7-9, the J call TRBJ2-3; D remains ambiguous. CDR1 and CDR2 (germline): SEHNR, FQNEAQ (reference sequence). This CDR3 has 12 residues.

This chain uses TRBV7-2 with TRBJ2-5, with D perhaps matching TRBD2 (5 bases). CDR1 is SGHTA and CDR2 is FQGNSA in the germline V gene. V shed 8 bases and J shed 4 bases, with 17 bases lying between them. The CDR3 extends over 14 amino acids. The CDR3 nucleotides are TGTGCCAGCGGACCTAGGGCGGGCGGAGAGACCCAGTACTTC. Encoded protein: CASGPRAGGETQYF.

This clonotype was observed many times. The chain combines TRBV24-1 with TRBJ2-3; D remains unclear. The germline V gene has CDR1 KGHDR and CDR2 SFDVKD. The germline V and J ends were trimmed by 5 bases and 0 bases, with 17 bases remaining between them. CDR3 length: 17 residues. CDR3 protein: CATSGPGPNPSTDTQYF. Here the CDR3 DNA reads TGTGCCACCAGTGGCCCAGGACCGAACCCTAGCACAGATACGCAGTATTTT.

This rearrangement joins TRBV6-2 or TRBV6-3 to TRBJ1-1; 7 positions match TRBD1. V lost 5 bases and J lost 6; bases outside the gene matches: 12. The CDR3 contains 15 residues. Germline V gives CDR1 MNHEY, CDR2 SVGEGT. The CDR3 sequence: CASSPGQLMKPEAFF. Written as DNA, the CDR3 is TGTGCCAGCAGTCCGGGACAGCTAATGAAGCCTGAAGCTTTCTTT.

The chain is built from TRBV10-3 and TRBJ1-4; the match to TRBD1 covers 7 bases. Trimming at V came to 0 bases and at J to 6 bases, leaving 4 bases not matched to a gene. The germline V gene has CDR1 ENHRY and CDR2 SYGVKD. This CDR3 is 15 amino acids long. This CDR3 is CAISESRDSYEKLFF. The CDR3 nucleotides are TGTGCCATCAGTGAGTCGAGGGACAGCTATGAAAAACTGTTTTTT.

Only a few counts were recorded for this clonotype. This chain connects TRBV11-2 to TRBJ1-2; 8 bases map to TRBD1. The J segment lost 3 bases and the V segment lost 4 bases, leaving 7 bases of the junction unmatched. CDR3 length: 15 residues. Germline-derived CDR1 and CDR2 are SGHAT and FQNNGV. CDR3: CASSSLDRAHYGYTF. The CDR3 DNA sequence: TGTGCCAGCAGCTCATTGGACAGGGCCCACTATGGCTACACCTTC.

CDR3 residues: CSAREQTISGTQYF. CDR3 coding DNA: TGCAGTGCTAGAGAACAGACGATCTCGGGTACGCAGTATTTT. This sequence joins TRBV20-1 and TRBJ2-3, with unresolved D. The CDR3 loop spans 14 amino acids. Germline loops: CDR1 DFQATT, CDR2 SNEGSKA (reference sequence). V was pared by 0 bases and J by 8 bases, with 15 bases between.

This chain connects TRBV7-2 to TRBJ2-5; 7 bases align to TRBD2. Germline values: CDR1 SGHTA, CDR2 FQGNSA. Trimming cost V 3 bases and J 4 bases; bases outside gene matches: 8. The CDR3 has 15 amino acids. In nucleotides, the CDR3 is TGTGCCAGCAGCTTTGGGACTACAAGGCGAGAGACCCAGTACTTC. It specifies CASSFGTTRRETQYF. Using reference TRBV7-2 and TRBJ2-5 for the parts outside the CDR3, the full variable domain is GAGVSQSPSNKVTEKGKDVELRCDPISGHTALYWYRQSLGQGLEFLIYFQGNSAPDKSGLPSDRFSAERTGGSVSTLTIQRTQQEDSAVYLCASSFGTTRRETQYFGPGTRLLVL.

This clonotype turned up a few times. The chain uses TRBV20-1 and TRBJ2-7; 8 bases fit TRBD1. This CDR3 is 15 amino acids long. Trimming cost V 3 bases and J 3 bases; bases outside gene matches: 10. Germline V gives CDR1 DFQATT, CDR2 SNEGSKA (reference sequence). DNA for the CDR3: TGCAGTGCTAGTGATCCAGGACAGGGTGGCTACGAGCAGTACTTC. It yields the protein CSASDPGQGGYEQYF.

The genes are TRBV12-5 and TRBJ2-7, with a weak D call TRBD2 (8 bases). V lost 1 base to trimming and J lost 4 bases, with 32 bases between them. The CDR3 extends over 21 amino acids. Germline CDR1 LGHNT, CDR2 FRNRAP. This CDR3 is CASGLGRGHFGAGVKRYEQYF. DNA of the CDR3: TGTGCTAGTGGTTTGGGAAGGGGGCATTTTGGAGCGGGAGTAAAGAGGTACGAGCAGTACTTC.

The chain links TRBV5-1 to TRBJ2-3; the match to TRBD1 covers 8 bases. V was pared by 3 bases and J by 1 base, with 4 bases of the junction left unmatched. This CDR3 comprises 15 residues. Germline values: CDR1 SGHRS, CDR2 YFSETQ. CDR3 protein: CASSWTGSGTDTQYF. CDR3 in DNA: TGCGCCAGCAGCTGGACAGGGTCTGGCACAGATACGCAGTATTTT.

The DNA for the CDR3 is TGTGCCAGCAGCTTAAGGCGGGGGGCGCCAGATACGCAGTATTTT. It yields the protein CASSLRRGAPDTQYF. The chain employs TRBV7-2 and TRBJ2-3, with TRBD2 identical over 8 bases. The ends lost 2 bases at V and 4 bases at J; junction bases unmatched: 5. There are 15 residues in the CDR3. Germline V gene sequence: CDR1 SGHTA, CDR2 FQGNSA.

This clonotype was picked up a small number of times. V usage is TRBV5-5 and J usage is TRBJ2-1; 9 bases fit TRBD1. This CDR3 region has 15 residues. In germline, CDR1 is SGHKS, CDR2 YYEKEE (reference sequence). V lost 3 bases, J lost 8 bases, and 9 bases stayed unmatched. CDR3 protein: CASSSWDRASDEQFF. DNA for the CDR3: TGTGCCAGCAGCTCGTGGGACAGGGCTTCCGATGAGCAGTTCTTC.

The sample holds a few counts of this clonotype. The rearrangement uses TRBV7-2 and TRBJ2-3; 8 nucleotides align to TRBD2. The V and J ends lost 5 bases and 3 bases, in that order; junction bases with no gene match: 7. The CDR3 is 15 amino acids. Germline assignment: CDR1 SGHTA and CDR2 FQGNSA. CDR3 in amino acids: CASSPSGSRTDTQYF. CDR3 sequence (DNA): TGTGCCAGCAGCCCCAGCGGGAGTCGAACAGATACGCAGTATTTT.

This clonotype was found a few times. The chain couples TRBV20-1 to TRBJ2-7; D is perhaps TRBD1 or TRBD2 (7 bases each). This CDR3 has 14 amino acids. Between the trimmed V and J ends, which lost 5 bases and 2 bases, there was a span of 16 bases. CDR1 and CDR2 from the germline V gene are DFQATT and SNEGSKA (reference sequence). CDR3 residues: CSAARGRGPYEQYF. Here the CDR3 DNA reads TGCAGTGCTGCCCGGGGGAGGGGGCCCTACGAGCAGTACTTC.